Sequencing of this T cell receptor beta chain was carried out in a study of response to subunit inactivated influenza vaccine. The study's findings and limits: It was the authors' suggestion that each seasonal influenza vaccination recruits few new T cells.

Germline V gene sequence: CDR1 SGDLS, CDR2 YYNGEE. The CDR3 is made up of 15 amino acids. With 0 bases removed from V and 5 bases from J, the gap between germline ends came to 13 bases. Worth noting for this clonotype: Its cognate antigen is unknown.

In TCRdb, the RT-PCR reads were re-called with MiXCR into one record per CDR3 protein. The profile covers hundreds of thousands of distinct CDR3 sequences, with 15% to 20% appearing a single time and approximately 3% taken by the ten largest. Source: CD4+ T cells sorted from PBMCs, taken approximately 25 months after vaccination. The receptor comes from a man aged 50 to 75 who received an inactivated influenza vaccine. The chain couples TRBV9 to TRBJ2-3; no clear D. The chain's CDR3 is CASSVAGVPGDTQYF. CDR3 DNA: TGTGCCAGCAGCGTAGCTGGGGTGCCCGGAGATACGCAGTATTTT.